What follows are 8 T cell receptor beta chains derived from one specimen sequenced in a study of cytomegalovirus exposure and HLA in healthy donors. PCR used 60 Vbeta primers and 13 Jbeta primers. Method: immunoSEQ multiplex PCR; TCRdb's copy keeps in-frame clones and lacks some. Seen here are roughly 150,000 clones, roughly 70% observed once, and the top ten hold roughly 2%. Sequenced material: PBMCs. The source of these receptors is a woman aged 60-75 years in good health and CMV-seropositive.

This chain uses TRBV6-5 with TRBJ1-2; D gene uncertain. The CDR3 totals 14 residues. V lost 1 base and J 8 bases, leaving 14 bases between the germline ends. Germline V gene lookup returns CDR1 MNHEY and CDR2 SVGAGI. CDR3 DNA sequence: TGTGCCAGCAGTTACTTGGGAGACCTTAGCGGCTACACCTTC. Translation gives CASSYLGDLSGYTF.

This chain uses TRBV6-5 with TRBJ2-1; the D is unclear. CDR1 is MNHEY, CDR2 SVGAGI, per germline. CDR3 length: 15 residues. Trimming removed 4 bases at V and 4 bases at J, with 14 bases between. CDR3 in amino acids: CASSSHDQRYNEQFF. Written as DNA, the CDR3 is TGTGCCAGCAGTTCGCATGATCAGCGTTACAATGAGCAGTTCTTC.

The V and J genes are TRBV5-1 and TRBJ2-7, with D hard to call. CDR3 length: 14 amino acids. The V and J ends lost 4 bases and 3 bases respectively, with 14 bases between them. From germline, CDR1 is SGHRS and CDR2 YFSETQ. The CDR3 protein is CASSVSWSYYEQYF. The CDR3 DNA follows: TGCGCCAGCAGCGTTAGTTGGAGCTACTACGAGCAGTACTTC.

The rearrangement uses TRBV6-1 and TRBJ2-2; maybe TRBD1 (5 bases). Trimming cost V 6 bases and J 7 bases, with 15 bases left between them. Per germline, CDR1 MNHNS and CDR2 SASEGT. The CDR3 extends over 14 amino acids. CDR3 protein: CASRLRTQVGELFF. Here the CDR3 DNA reads TGTGCCAGCAGGTTACGTACACAGGTCGGGGAGCTGTTTTTT.

The rearrangement uses TRBV6-4 and TRBJ2-7; D is unresolved. The CDR3 runs 13 residues. The V and J ends lost 4 bases and 2 bases respectively, with 9 bases between them. The germline gives CDR1 MRHNA, CDR2 SNTAGT. CDR3 amino acids: CASSAAETYEQYF. CDR3 nucleotides: TGTGCCAGCAGTGCTGCGGAGACCTACGAGCAGTACTTC.

This clone was counted only a few times. The rearrangement uses TRBV6-1 and TRBJ1-2, with TRBD1 matching 9 bases. Trimming at V came to 3 bases and at J to 8 bases, leaving 7 bases not matched to a gene. The CDR3 extends over 14 amino acids. Germline CDR1 MNHNS, CDR2 SASEGT. The CDR3 sequence: CASSDLQTGGGYTF. The CDR3 coding sequence is TGTGCCAGCAGTGATCTACAGACAGGGGGAGGCTACACCTTC.

The chain links TRBV2 to TRBJ2-1; 8 bases are shared with TRBD1. The CDR3 runs to 14 residues. V dropped 5 bases and J dropped 7; count of bases not matched to a gene: 7. CDR1 is SNHLY and CDR2 is FYNNEI in the germline V gene. The CDR3 DNA sequence: TGTGCCAGCAGTTCCCGGACAGGGCGAAATGAGCAGTTCTTC. It yields the protein CASSSRTGRNEQFF.

The rearrangement joins TRBV28 to TRBJ1-4; possible D gene TRBD1, 6 bases. The germline gives CDR1 MDHEN, CDR2 SYDVKM. V shed 4 bases and J shed 4 bases, with 13 bases lying between them. The length of the CDR3 is 15 residues. The CDR3 coding sequence is TGTGCCAGCAGTTACGTAGGACAGAATAATGAAAAACTGTTTTTT. As protein: CASSYVGQNNEKLFF.